Listed below are T cell receptor beta chains from one sample, sequenced in a study of cytomegalovirus exposure and HLA in healthy donors. Sequenced by immunoSEQ multiplex PCR; TCRdb stores in-frame clones only, minus some. The data contain about 88,000 clones, approximately 79% of them singletons. Sequenced material: PBMCs. These receptors were taken from a man aged 30 to 39 in good health and CMV-seronegative. Each CDR3 is given with its conserved first and last residue. A D gene is named only where the DNA matches it firmly. Clone size is shown for a subset of rows, as once, few, many or a class of expanded clone.

clone_size,v_call,d_call,j_call,cdr3_aa,cdr3_nt
NA,TRBV18,NA,TRBJ2-5,CASSPARGETQYF,TGTGCCAGCTCACCAGCACGGGGGGAGACCCAGTACTTC
NA,TRBV14,NA,TRBJ1-1,CASSQAGTEAFF,TGTGCCAGCAGCCAAGCCGGGACTGAAGCTTTCTTT
NA,TRBV11-3,TRBD2,TRBJ2-7,CASSRGGDYEQYF,TGTGCCAGCAGCCGTGGGGGGGACTACGAGCAGTACTTC
NA,TRBV19,TRBD1,TRBJ1-2,CASSPTGEEVYTF,TGTGCCAGTAGCCCGACAGGGGAAGAAGTCTACACCTTC
NA,TRBV27,TRBD2,TRBJ2-1,CASSPLVERGGSNNEQFF,TGTGCCAGCAGTCCACTGGTGGAGCGGGGGGGCTCGAACAATGAGCAGTTCTTC
NA,TRBV19,TRBD2,TRBJ2-5,CASSIGGETQYF,TGTGCCAGTAGTATCGGGGGGGAGACCCAGTACTTC
NA,TRBV18,NA,TRBJ1-1,CASSPYEQSNTEAFF,TGTGCCAGCTCACCTTACGAACAGTCGAACACTGAAGCTTTCTTT
NA,TRBV18,TRBD1,TRBJ2-4,CASSPTGDLNIQYF,TGTGCCAGCTCACCGACAGGGGACCTCAACATTCAGTACTTC
NA,TRBV10-3,NA,TRBJ2-7,CATCRGAYEQYF,TGTGCCACCTGCAGGGGGGCCTACGAGCAGTACTTC
once,TRBV5-4,TRBD2,TRBJ2-2,CASSLFPAGGAWELFF,TGTGCCAGCAGCTTGTTCCCAGCGGGGGGGGCCTGGGAGCTGTTTTTT
few,TRBV6-5,TRBD2,TRBJ2-7,CASSYYGGSSYEQYF,TGTGCCAGCAGTTACTACGGCGGGAGCTCCTACGAGCAGTACTTC
once,TRBV7-9,TRBD2,TRBJ2-1,CASSPILAGTSGHNEQFF,TGTGCCAGCAGCCCTATATTGGCCGGGACTAGCGGTCACAATGAGCAGTTCTTC
NA,TRBV19,NA,TRBJ1-4,CASSIARGNEKLFF,TGTGCCAGTAGTATCGCCAGGGGTAATGAAAAACTGTTTTTT
NA,TRBV5-4,NA,TRBJ1-6,CAWAGSSYNSPLHF,TGTGCCTGGGCGGGTAGCTCCTATAATTCACCCCTCCACTTT
NA,TRBV6-5,NA,TRBJ1-3,CASSFGGAGNTIYF,TGTGCCAGCAGTTTTGGGGGGGCTGGAAACACCATATATTTT
NA,TRBV30,NA,TRBJ1-3,CAWSDPIRTSGNTIYF,TGTGCCTGGAGTGATCCTATCAGGACTTCTGGAAACACCATATATTTT